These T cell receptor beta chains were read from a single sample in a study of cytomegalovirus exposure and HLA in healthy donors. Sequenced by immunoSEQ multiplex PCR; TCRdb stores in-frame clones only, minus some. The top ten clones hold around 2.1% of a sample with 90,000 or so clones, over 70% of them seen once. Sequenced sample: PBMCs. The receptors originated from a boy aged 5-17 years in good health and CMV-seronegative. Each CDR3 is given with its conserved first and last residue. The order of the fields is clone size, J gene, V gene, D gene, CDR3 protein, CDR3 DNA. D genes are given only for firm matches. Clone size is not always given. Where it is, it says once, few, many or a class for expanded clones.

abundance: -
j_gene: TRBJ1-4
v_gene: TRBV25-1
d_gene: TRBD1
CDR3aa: CASSEGQLGEKLFF
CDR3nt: TGTGCCAGCAGCGAGGGACAGTTAGGGGAAAAACTGTTTTTT

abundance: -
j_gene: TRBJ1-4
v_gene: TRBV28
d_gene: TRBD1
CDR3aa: CASSSGQGNEKLFF
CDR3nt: TGTGCCAGCAGTTCGGGACAGGGGAATGAAAAACTGTTTTTT

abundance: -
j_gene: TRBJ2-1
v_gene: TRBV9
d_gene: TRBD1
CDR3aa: CASTSTGGANEQFF
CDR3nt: TGTGCCAGCACTTCGACAGGGGGGGCCAATGAGCAGTTCTTC

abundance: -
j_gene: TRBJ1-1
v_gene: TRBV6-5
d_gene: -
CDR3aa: CASSYSGGSPNTEAFF
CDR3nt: TGTGCCAGCAGTTACTCAGGCGGCAGCCCGAACACTGAAGCTTTCTTT

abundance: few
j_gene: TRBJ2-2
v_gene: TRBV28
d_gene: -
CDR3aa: CASSSTFRELFF
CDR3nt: TGTGCCAGCAGTTCGACATTTCGGGAGCTGTTTTTT

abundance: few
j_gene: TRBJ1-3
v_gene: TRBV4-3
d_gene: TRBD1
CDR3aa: CASSQILTGSSGNTIYF
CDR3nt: TGCGCCAGCAGCCAGATTCTGACAGGGTCGTCTGGAAACACCATATATTTT

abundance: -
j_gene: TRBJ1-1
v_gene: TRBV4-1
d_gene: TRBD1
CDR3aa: CASSLDRGSGEAFF
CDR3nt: TGCGCCAGCAGCCTGGACAGGGGGTCGGGTGAAGCTTTCTTT

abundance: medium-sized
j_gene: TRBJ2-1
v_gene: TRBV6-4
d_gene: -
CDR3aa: CASSDSIGGYEQFF
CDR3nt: TGTGCCAGCAGTGACTCGATCGGAGGCTATGAGCAGTTCTTC

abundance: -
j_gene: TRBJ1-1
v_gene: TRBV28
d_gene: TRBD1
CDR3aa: CASSRPGTGGAEAFF
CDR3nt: TGTGCCAGCAGTCGCCCCGGGACAGGGGGAGCTGAAGCTTTCTTT

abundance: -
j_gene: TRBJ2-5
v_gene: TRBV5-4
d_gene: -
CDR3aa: CASSFRGARETQYF
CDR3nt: TGTGCCAGCAGCTTTCGGGGGGCGCGGGAGACCCAGTACTTC

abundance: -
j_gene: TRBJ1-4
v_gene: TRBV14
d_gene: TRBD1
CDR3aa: CASSSDRGDEKLFF
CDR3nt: TGTGCCAGCAGCTCCGACAGGGGAGATGAAAAACTGTTTTTT

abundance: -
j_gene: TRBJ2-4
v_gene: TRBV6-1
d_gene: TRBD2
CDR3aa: CASSDWGLAGGGHF
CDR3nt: TGTGCCAGCAGTGATTGGGGACTAGCGGGAGGAGGTCACTTC

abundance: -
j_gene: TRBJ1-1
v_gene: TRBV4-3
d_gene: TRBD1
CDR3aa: CASSQDRTGGTTEAFF
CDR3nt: TGCGCCAGCAGCCAAGATAGGACAGGGGGCACAACTGAAGCTTTCTTT

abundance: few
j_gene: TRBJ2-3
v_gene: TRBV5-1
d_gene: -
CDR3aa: CASSPKTGLATDTQYF
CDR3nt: TGCGCCAGCAGCCCCAAAACAGGATTGGCCACAGATACGCAGTATTTT

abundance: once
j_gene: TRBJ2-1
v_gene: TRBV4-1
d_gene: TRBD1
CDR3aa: CASSQLQGANEQFF
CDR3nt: TGCGCCAGCAGCCAACTCCAGGGGGCTAATGAGCAGTTCTTC

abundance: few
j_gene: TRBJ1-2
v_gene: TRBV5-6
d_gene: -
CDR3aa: CASSWGGRVEDYGYTF
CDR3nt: TGTGCCAGCAGCTGGGGGGGCAGGGTAGAGGACTATGGCTACACCTTC